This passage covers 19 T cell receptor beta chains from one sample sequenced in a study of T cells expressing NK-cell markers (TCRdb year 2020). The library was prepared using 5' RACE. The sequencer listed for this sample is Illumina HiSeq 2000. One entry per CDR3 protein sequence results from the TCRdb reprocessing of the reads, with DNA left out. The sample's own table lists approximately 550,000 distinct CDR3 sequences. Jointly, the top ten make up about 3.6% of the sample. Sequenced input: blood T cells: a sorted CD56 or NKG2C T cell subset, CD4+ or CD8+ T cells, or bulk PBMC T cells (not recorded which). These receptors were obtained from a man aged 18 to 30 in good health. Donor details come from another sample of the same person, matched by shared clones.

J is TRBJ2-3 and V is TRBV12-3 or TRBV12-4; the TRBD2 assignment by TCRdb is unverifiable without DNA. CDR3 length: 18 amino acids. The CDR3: CASSYEGSSGSLLNTQYF.

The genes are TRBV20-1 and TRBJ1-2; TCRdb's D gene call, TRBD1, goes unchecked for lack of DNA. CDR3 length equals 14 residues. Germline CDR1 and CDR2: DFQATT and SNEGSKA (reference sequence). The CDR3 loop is CSADGAQGLGGYTF.

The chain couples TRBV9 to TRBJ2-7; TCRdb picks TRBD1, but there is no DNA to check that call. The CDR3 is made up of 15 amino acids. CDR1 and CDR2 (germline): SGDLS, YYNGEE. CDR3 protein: CASSESGDRGYEQYF.

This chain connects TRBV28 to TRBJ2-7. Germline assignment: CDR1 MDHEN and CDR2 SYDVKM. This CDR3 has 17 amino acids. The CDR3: CASSSKHGRLGITEQYF.

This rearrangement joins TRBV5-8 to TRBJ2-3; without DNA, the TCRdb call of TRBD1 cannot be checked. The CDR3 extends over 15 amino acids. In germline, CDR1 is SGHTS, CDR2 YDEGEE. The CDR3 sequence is CASWRVGQGRDTQYF.

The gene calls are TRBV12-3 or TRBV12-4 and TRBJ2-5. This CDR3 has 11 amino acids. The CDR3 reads CASSSAVTQYF.

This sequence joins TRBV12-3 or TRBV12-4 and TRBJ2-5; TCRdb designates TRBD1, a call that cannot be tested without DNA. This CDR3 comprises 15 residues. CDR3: CASSQGTGSYETQYF.

The CDR3 region is CASSVYIAENTGELFF. V is TRBV9 and J is TRBJ2-2; TCRdb reports TRBD2, a call that lacks DNA to check it against. This CDR3 has 16 residues. The germline CDR1 and CDR2 sequences are SGDLS and YYNGEE.

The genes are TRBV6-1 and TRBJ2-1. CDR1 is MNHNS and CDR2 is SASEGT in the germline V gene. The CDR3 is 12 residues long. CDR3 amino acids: CASSATSNEQFF.

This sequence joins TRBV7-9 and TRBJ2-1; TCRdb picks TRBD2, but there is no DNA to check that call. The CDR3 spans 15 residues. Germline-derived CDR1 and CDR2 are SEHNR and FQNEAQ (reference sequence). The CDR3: CASSFQAREKEEQFF.

This CDR3 reads CATSRDRVRAAKETQYF. The chain links TRBV15 to TRBJ2-5; the TCRdb call, TRBD1, lacks DNA for checking. The CDR3 is made up of 17 amino acids. The germline CDR1 and CDR2 sequences are LNHNV and YYDKDF (reference sequence).

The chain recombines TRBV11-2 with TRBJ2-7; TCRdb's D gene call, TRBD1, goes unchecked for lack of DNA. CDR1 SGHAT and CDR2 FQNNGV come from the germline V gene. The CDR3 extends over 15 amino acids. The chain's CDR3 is CASSLVSDREYEQYF. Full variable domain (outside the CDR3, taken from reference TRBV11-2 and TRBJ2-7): EAGVAQSPRYKIIEKRQSVAFWCNPISGHATLYWYQQILGQGPKLLIQFQNNGVVDDSQLPKDRFSAERLKGVDSTLKIQPAKLEDSAVYLCASSLVSDREYEQYFGPGTRLTVT.

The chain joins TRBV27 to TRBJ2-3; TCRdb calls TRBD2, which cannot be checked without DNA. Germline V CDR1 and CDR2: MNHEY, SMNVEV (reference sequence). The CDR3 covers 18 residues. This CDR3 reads CASSPHTSGSRRTDTQYF.

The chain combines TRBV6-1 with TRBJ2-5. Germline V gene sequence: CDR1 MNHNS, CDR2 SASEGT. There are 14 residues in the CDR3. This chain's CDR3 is CASSPKWNQETQYF.

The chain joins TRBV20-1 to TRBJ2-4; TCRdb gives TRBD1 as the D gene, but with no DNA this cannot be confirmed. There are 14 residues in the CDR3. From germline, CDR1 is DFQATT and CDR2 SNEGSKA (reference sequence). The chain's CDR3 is CSARGTAEGDIQYF.

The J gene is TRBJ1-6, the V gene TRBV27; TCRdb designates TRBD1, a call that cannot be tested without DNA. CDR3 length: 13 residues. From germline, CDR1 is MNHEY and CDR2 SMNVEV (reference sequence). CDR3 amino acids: CASSPGGAPPLHF.

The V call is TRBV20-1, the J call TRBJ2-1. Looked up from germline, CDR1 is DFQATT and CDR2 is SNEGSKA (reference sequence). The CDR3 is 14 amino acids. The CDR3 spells CSARDFSVGNEQFF.

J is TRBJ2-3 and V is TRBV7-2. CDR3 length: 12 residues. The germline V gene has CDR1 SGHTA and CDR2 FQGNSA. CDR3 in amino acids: CASSPMGDTQYF.

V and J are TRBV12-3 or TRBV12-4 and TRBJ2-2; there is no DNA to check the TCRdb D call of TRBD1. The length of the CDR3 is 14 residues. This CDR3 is CASLRGPLTGELFF.